Presented here are 11 T cell receptor beta chains from one specimen sequenced in a study of Ad26.COV2.S vaccination and SARS-CoV-2 variants. Generated by immunoSEQ multiplex PCR, the TCRdb table keeps only in-frame clones and is missing some. The sample consists of over 110,000 clones, about nine tenths of them appearing once. Sequenced material: peripheral blood, taken after recovery from COVID-19. These receptors were collected from a human donor who had recovered from COVID-19.

This chain links TRBV24-1 with TRBJ2-2; D might be TRBD2 (5 bases). CDR1 and CDR2 (germline): KGHDR, SFDVKD. This CDR3 is 14 amino acids long. Deletions cut 9 bases from V and 4 bases from J, with 14 bases between. CDR3 amino acids: CATSGVAGTGELFF. Here the CDR3 DNA reads TGTGCCACCTCCGGGGTCGCGGGCACCGGGGAGCTGTTTTTT.

This chain connects TRBV9 to TRBJ2-2; D not resolved. Trimming took 6 bases from V and 4 from J, leaving 16 bases between them. This CDR3 region has 15 residues. CDR1 and CDR2 (germline): SGDLS, YYNGEE. The CDR3 spells CASTTAGVFTGELFF. CDR3 nucleotides: TGTGCCAGCACTACCGCTGGAGTATTCACCGGGGAGCTGTTTTTT.

This chain uses TRBV5-1 with TRBJ2-1; no reliable D call. This CDR3 contains 13 residues. Trimming left V 4 bases short and J 7 bases short, with 12 bases between. In germline, CDR1 is SGHRS, CDR2 YFSETQ. The CDR3 DNA reads TGCGCCAGCAGCCGGACGGCGAGTAATGAGCAGTTCTTC. Its protein product is CASSRTASNEQFF.

V is TRBV5-4 and J is TRBJ2-7, with D perhaps matching TRBD1 (6 bases). Germline V gene lookup returns CDR1 SGHNT and CDR2 YYREEE (reference sequence). This CDR3 spans 14 amino acids. V dropped 2 bases and J dropped 5 bases, with 14 bases sitting between them. CDR3 nucleotide sequence: TGTGCCAGCAGCTTAAGGGACACTTCCAACGAGCAGTACTTC. Translation: CASSLRDTSNEQYF.

The count of this clone is one. The chain links TRBV19 to TRBJ2-5; D call uncertain. Germline V gives CDR1 LNHDA, CDR2 SQIVND (reference sequence). With 1 base removed from V and 5 bases from J, the gap between germline ends came to 11 bases. This CDR3 contains 14 residues. CDR3 loop: CASSIGQAGETQYF. The CDR3 DNA reads as TGTGCCAGTAGTATAGGGCAGGCCGGGGAGACCCAGTACTTC.

V usage is TRBV9 and J usage is TRBJ2-1, with a tentative D call TRBD2 (5 bases). The V gene lost 3 bases and the J gene lost 0 bases, with 10 bases spanning the gap. This CDR3 has 15 residues. Germline V gene data show CDR1 as SGDLS and CDR2 as YYNGEE. CDR3 in DNA: TGTGCCAGCAGCGCTAGTGGGAGCTCCTACAATGAGCAGTTCTTC. It encodes CASSASGSSYNEQFF.

The chain recombines TRBV2 with TRBJ2-5, with D unresolved. V lost 6 bases, J lost 6 bases, and 11 bases lay in between. In germline, CDR1 is SNHLY, CDR2 FYNNEI. The CDR3 sequence is 12 residues long. The CDR3 nucleotides are TGTGCCAGCAGGGACCTGCTAAAGACCCAGTACTTC. Its translation is CASRDLLKTQYF.

V and J are TRBV4-3 and TRBJ1-4; weak D call: TRBD1 (6 bases). V was clipped by 1 base and J by 8 bases, with 14 bases between them. This CDR3 region has 15 residues. CDR1 is LGHNA and CDR2 is YSLEER in the germline V gene. The CDR3 protein is CASSQGAGGGEKLFF. The CDR3 bases are TGCGCCAGCAGCCAAGGGGCTGGGGGCGGAGAAAAACTGTTTTTT.

The rearrangement uses TRBV7-8 and TRBJ2-3; D is uncertain. Germline loops: CDR1 SGHVS, CDR2 FQNEAQ. Trimming stripped 5 bases from V and 4 bases from J, with 22 bases between. The CDR3 spans 17 residues. CDR3 loop: CASSTTLSASGSDTQYF. The DNA of the CDR3 is TGTGCCAGCAGCACGACACTCTCCGCCAGTGGATCAGATACGCAGTATTTT. The full variable domain, its missing parts supplied by reference TRBV7-8 and TRBJ2-3, is GAGVSQSPRYKVAKRGQDVALRCDPISGHVSLFWYQQALGQGPEFLTYFQNEAQLDKSGLPSDRFFAERPEGSVSTLKIQRTQQEDSAVYLCASSTTLSASGSDTQYFGPGTRLTVL.

V usage is TRBV7-9 and J usage is TRBJ2-1; 12 bases map to TRBD1. CDR1 SEHNR and CDR2 FQNEAQ come from the germline V gene (reference sequence). The junction had 2 bases not matched to a gene; V was cut back by 4 bases and J by 10 bases. This CDR3 spans 13 amino acids. The CDR3 DNA sequence: TGTGCCAGCAGCTCCGGGACAGGGGGCGAGCAGTTCTTC. It is translated as CASSSGTGGEQFF.

The rearrangement joins TRBV4-3 to TRBJ2-5, with TRBD1 matching 8 bases. The V gene's germline CDR1 is LGHNA and CDR2 YSLEER. This CDR3 region has 14 residues. Losses at the gene ends were 4 bases for V and 2 bases for J; bases not matched to a gene: 3. Written as DNA, the CDR3 is TGCGCCAGCAGCCTTTACAGGGGGCAAGAGACCCAGTACTTC. This encodes CASSLYRGQETQYF.